This TCR beta chain emerged from a study of CD8 T cells in ankylosing spondylitis. Findings and caveats of the study: For ankylosing spondylitis blood, a TCR beta motif of several highly homologous variants appeared characteristic.

TCRdb fed the 5' RACE reads into MiXCR, producing one record per CDR3 protein. The sample holds some 840,000 distinct CDR3 sequences, about 12% seen once. Trimming shortened V by 0 bases and J by 0 bases, and 13 bases separated the two germline ends. CDR3 length: 17 residues. Germline V CDR1 and CDR2: LGHNA, YSLEER. This clonotype was observed a few times. Its antigen is currently unknown. The sequence derives from a male donor with ankylosing spondylitis. The chain carries TRBV4-3 and TRBJ2-3; D is uncertain. The sequencing input was blood, either unsorted or a sorted T cell fraction (not recorded which). DNA for the CDR3: TGCGCCAGCAGCCAAGAGCTCAGTGTTTTTAGCACAGATACGCAGTATTTT. Residues: CASSQELSVFSTDTQYF.